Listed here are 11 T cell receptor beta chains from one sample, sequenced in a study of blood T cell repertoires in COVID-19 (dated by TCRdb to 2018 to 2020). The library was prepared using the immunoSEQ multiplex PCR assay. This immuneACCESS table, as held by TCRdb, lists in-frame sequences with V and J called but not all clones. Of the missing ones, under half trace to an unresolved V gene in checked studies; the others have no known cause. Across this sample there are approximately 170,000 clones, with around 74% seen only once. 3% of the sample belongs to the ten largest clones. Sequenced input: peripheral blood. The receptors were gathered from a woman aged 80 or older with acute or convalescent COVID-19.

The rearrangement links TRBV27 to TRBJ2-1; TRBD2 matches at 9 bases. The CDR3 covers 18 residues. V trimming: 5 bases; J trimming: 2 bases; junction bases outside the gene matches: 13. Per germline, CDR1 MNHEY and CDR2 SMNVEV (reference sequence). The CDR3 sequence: CASSRAHFSGRPYNEQFF. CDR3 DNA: TGTGCCAGCAGTCGAGCCCATTTCAGCGGGAGGCCCTACAATGAGCAGTTCTTC.

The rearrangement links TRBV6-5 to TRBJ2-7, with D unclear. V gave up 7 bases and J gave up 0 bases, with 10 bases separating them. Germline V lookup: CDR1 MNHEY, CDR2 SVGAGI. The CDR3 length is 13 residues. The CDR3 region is CASKPISSYEQYF. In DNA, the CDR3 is TGTGCCAGCAAACCCATCAGCTCCTACGAGCAGTACTTC.

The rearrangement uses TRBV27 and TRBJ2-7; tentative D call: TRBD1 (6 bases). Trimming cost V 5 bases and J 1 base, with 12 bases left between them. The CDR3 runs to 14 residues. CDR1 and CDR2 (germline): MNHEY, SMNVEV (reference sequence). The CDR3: CASSPHRESYEQYF. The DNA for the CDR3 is TGTGCCAGCAGTCCCCACAGGGAATCCTACGAGCAGTACTTC.

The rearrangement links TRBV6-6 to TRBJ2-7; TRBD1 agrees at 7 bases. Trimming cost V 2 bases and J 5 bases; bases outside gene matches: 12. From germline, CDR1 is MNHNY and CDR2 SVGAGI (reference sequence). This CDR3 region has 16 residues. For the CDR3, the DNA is TGTGCCAGCAGTTACGCGTTTCTTGGACAGGAAAACGAGCAGTACTTC. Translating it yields CASSYAFLGQENEQYF.

The CDR3 loop is CASSPLLGGMDNEQFF. The CDR3 coding sequence is TGTGCCAGCTCACCACTGTTAGGGGGAATGGACAATGAGCAGTTCTTC. The rearrangement links TRBV18 to TRBJ2-1; maybe TRBD1 (6 bases). The CDR3 is 16 amino acids. Germline-derived CDR1 and CDR2 are KGHSH and LQKENI. V was cut by 1 base and J by 5 bases, with 15 bases left in between.

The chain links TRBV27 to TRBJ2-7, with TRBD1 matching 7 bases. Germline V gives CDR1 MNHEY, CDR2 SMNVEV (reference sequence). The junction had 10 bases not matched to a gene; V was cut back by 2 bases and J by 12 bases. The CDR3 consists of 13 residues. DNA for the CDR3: TGTGCCAGCAGTTTAAGGGGGACAGAACGTCGGTACTTC. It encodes CASSLRGTERRYF.

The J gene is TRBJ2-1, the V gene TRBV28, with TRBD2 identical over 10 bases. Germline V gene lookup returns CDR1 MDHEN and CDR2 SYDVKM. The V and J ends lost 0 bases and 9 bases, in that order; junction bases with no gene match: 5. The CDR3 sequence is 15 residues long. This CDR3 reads CASSLWAAGGFEQFF. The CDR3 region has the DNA TGTGCCAGCAGTTTATGGGCAGCGGGAGGGTTTGAGCAGTTCTTC.

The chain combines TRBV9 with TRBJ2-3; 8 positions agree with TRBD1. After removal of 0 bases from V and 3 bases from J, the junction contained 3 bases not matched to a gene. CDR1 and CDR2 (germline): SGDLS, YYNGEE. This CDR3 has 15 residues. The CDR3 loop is CASSVADRETDTQYF. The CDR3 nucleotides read TGTGCCAGCAGCGTAGCGGACAGGGAAACAGATACGCAGTATTTT.

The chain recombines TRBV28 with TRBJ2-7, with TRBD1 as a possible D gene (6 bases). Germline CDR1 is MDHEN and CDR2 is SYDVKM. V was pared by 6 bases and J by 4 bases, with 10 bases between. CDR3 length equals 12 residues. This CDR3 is CASRTDRYEQYF. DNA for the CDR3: TGTGCCAGCAGAACTGACAGGTACGAGCAGTACTTC.

CDR3 DNA sequence: TGCGCCAGCTCCCGCGAGGCAGAACAAGAGACCCAGTACTTC. The encoded protein is CASSREAEQETQYF. The gene calls are TRBV5-1 and TRBJ2-5; D gene uncertain. The germline V gene has CDR1 SGHRS and CDR2 YFSETQ. V dropped 7 bases and J dropped 2 bases, with 15 bases sitting between them. This CDR3 contains 14 residues.

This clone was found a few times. The chain's CDR3 is CASSQWAQETQYF. DNA of the CDR3: TGTGCCAGCAGTCAATGGGCCCAAGAGACCCAGTACTTC. This chain joins TRBV6-1 and TRBJ2-5; D is ambiguous. Germline V lookup: CDR1 MNHNS, CDR2 SASEGT. The CDR3 is 13 residues long. The V end was cut by 5 bases, the J end by 1 base, with 8 bases between.